Presented here are 16 T cell receptor beta chains from one specimen sequenced in a study of shared clonotypes between healthy human individuals. The repertoire was sequenced with immunoSEQ multiplex PCR; TCRdb's copy has only in-frame clones and lacks some. The data contain approximately 940,000 clones, over 75% of them singletons. Sequencing used memory CD4+ T cells sorted from blood. Documented subset: CD45RA-negative fraction. The receptors were sampled from a man aged 18 to 29 in good health.

Concerning this clone itself: With a much larger clone just one base away, this may be a read error. The sample holds other DNA sequences that translate to the same CDR3. This rearrangement joins TRBV11-2 to TRBJ2-7; no clear D gene. CDR3 length equals 13 residues. Per germline, CDR1 SGHAT and CDR2 FQNNGV. The V end lost 1 base, the J end lost 1 base, and 5 bases lay between the germline ends. CDR3 sequence reads: CASSLGVSYEQYF. CDR3 nucleotide sequence: TGTGCCAGCAGCTTAGGTGTATCCTACGAGCAGTACTTC.

This clone was seen more than once but under ten times. This chain connects TRBV19 to TRBJ2-2; D gene unclear. Looked up from germline, CDR1 is LNHDA and CDR2 is SQIVND (reference sequence). CDR3 length equals 13 residues. V was pared by 4 bases and J by 4 bases, with 7 bases between. CDR3 coding DNA: TGTGCCAGTAGTACAGTTTCCACCGGGGAGCTGTTTTTT. It specifies CASSTVSTGELFF.

The V and J genes are TRBV7-2 and TRBJ2-4; 7 positions agree with TRBD1. Germline lookup yields CDR1 SGHTA and CDR2 FQGNSA. The CDR3 covers 14 residues. The ends lost 5 bases at V and 6 bases at J; junction bases unmatched: 7. The CDR3 DNA reads TGTGCCAGCAGCCAACAAGGGACAGCAAACATTCAGTACTTC. Translating gives CASSQQGTANIQYF.

This chain links TRBV18 with TRBJ1-1; 8 nucleotides line up with TRBD1. The V gene end was trimmed by 1 base and the J gene end by 8 bases; junction bases not matched to a gene: 15. The CDR3 consists of 17 residues. In germline, CDR1 is KGHSH, CDR2 LQKENI. CDR3 DNA sequence: TGTGCCAGCTCACCACAACACGTTAAGACAGGGGCGATGGAAGCTTTCTTT. Translating gives CASSPQHVKTGAMEAFF.

The chain joins TRBV2 to TRBJ2-7, with TRBD2 matching over 8 bases. This CDR3 contains 14 residues. The junction had 9 bases not matched to a gene; V was cut back by 7 bases and J by 4 bases. Germline V lookup: CDR1 SNHLY, CDR2 FYNNEI. The DNA for the CDR3 is TGTGCCAGCAAGCAAGGGACTAGTGGTTACGAGCAGTACTTC. Translating gives CASKQGTSGYEQYF.

Only a few counts were recorded for this clone. This chain uses TRBV19 with TRBJ1-1, with D unclear. The CDR3 is made up of 13 amino acids. Germline CDR1 is LNHDA and CDR2 is SQIVND (reference sequence). The V and J ends lost 5 bases and 5 bases respectively, with 12 bases between them. The CDR3 DNA is TGTGCCAGTAGTGCCCGGGGTCGTACTGAAGCTTTCTTT. As protein: CASSARGRTEAFF. Drawing the rest from reference TRBV19 and TRBJ1-1, the complete variable domain is DGGITQSPKYLFRKEGQNVTLSCEQNLNHDAMYWYRQDPGQGLRLIYYSQIVNDFQKGDIAEGYSVSREKKESFPLTVTSAQKNPTAFYLCASSARGRTEAFFGQGTRLTVV.

This clone is a singleton in its sample. The genes are TRBV5-1 and TRBJ2-5; 8 nucleotides agree with TRBD2. The germline V gene has CDR1 SGHRS and CDR2 YFSETQ. The CDR3 runs 15 residues. The V and J ends lost 0 bases and 5 bases, in that order; junction bases with no gene match: 6. The CDR3 protein is CASSLEPGGLETQYF. CDR3 sequence (DNA): TGCGCCAGCAGCTTGGAACCGGGAGGGTTGGAGACCCAGTACTTC.

The chain uses TRBV18 and TRBJ2-2; D ambiguous. V was cut by 4 bases and J by 4 bases, with 10 bases left in between. Germline lookup yields CDR1 KGHSH and CDR2 LQKENI. The CDR3 length is 14 residues. Here the CDR3 reads CASSLNESTGELFF. CDR3 nucleotide sequence: TGTGCCAGCTCACTTAACGAGAGCACCGGGGAGCTGTTTTTT.

The chain carries TRBV6-1 and TRBJ2-3, with a tentative D call TRBD1 (5 bases). The CDR3 has 14 residues. Trimming shortened V by 6 bases and J by 6 bases, and 16 bases separated the two germline ends. Per the germline V gene, CDR1 is MNHNS and CDR2 is SASEGT. CDR3 amino acids: CASRWTRAGDTQYF. In DNA, the CDR3 is TGTGCCAGCAGGTGGACACGAGCAGGTGATACGCAGTATTTT.

This chain uses TRBV15 with TRBJ1-2; D possibly corresponds to TRBD1 (5 bases). This CDR3 spans 14 amino acids. The V end lost 5 bases, the J end lost 4 bases, and 14 bases lay between the germline ends. Germline V gene lookup returns CDR1 LNHNV and CDR2 YYDKDF (reference sequence). The CDR3 coding sequence is TGTGCCACCAGCGCGGACGTGGGGGGCTATGGCTACACCTTC. This encodes CATSADVGGYGYTF.

V and J are TRBV5-4 and TRBJ2-2, with unresolved D. Germline loops: CDR1 SGHNT, CDR2 YYREEE (reference sequence). The CDR3 length is 13 residues. V lost 0 bases and J 3 bases, leaving 3 bases between the germline ends. The CDR3 loop is CASSLDYTGELFF. The CDR3 DNA sequence: TGTGCCAGCAGCTTGGATTACACCGGGGAGCTGTTTTTT.

The V and J genes are TRBV10-3 and TRBJ2-7, with D maybe TRBD2 (6 bases). Trimming left V 10 bases short and J 4 bases short, with 11 bases between. Germline CDR1 ENHRY, CDR2 SYGVKD. This CDR3 comprises 11 residues. This CDR3 is CATTREYEQYF. The CDR3 coding sequence is TGTGCCACGACTAGGGAGTACGAGCAGTACTTC.

The V call is TRBV5-1, the J call TRBJ1-6; D is undetermined. Germline values: CDR1 SGHRS, CDR2 YFSETQ. The CDR3 sequence is 15 residues long. V lost 0 bases and J 11 bases, leaving 15 bases between the germline ends. The CDR3 is CASSLEVGRIAPLHF. CDR3 DNA: TGCGCCAGCAGCTTGGAGGTTGGACGGATTGCACCCCTCCACTTT.

This chain connects TRBV13 to TRBJ2-2, with TRBD2 matching 16 bases. V gave up 4 bases and J gave up 8 bases; unmatched junction bases: 4. The V gene's germline CDR1 is PRHDT and CDR2 FYEKMQ (reference sequence). This CDR3 has 16 residues. CDR3 loop: CASSSGLAGGPGELFF. CDR3 nucleotide sequence: TGTGCCAGCAGCTCGGGACTAGCGGGAGGGCCGGGGGAGCTGTTTTTT.

This chain uses TRBV6-5 with TRBJ1-1; possible D gene TRBD1, 6 bases. V was cut by 0 bases and J by 8 bases, with 10 bases left in between. The CDR3 sequence is 13 residues long. CDR1 MNHEY and CDR2 SVGAGI come from the germline V gene. CDR3 sequence: CASSYSGGKEAFF. For the CDR3, the DNA is TGTGCCAGCAGTTACTCAGGGGGAAAGGAAGCTTTCTTT.

The chain links TRBV2 to TRBJ1-6; no clear D gene. Trimming stripped 6 bases from V and 7 bases from J, with 16 bases between. Looked up from germline, CDR1 is SNHLY and CDR2 is FYNNEI. CDR3 length: 15 residues. This CDR3 reads CASRDLAAANSPLHF. CDR3 bases: TGTGCCAGCAGAGACCTCGCAGCGGCCAATTCACCCCTCCACTTT.